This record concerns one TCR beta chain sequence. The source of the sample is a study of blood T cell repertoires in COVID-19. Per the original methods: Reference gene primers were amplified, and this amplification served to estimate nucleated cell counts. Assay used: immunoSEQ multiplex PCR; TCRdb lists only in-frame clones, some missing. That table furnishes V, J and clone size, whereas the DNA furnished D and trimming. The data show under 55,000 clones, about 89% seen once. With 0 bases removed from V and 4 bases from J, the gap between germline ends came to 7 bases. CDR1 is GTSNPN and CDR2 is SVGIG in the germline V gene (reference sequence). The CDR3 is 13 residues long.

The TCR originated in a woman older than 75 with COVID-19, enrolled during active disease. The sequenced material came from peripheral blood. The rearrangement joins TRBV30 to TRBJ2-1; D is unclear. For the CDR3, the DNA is TGTGCCTGGAGTGTAAGCTTATACAATGAGCAGTTCTTC. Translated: CAWSVSLYNEQFF.